Described below is a single TCR beta chain sequence and its context. No antigen is known for it. No per-base quality is available; no much larger clone lies one base away. All donors were healthy Caucasians. The twin cohort comprised three pairs of female monozygotic twins, all aged roughly 18 to 30 years. CD4+ and CD8+ T cell populations were isolated with positive isolation kits from Invitrogen. This sample was taken from a study of identical twins (dated by TCRdb to 2016 to 2017). Concerning the study at large: The study deep-sequenced TCR alpha and beta repertoires from monozygotic twins, unrelated adults of various ages and cord blood to test whether fetal clonotypes persist. To rule out contamination, replicate twin experiments were performed at different times with different library preparation protocols. The research as a whole found: Because the same donors could not be followed over many years, the conclusions depended on cross-sectional statistical analysis. In monozygotic twins, recombination models systematically underestimated out-of-frame TCR alpha sharing, but the models matched the sharing seen between unrelated individuals. Fewer insertions were carried by abundant cord blood beta clonotypes; a weaker similar trend was observed in young adult naive repertoires, while no such trend was observed in memory repertoires. The excess sharing between twins in beta out-of-frame sequences was weaker because fewer shared sequences reduced the signal-to-noise ratio. Invariant T cells such as MAIT and iNKT could partly confound zero-insertion analyses, although diverse VJ usage argued against such confounding for most clonotypes. Compared with coincidental sharing between unrelated individuals, out-of-frame TCR alpha sequences shared between twins showed an excess of sequences with low generation probability.

The method behind the library was 5' RACE. Sequencing was performed on an Illumina HiSeq 2000. A universal primer binding site was introduced by template switching, and a unique molecular identifier was present in the final cDNA, enabling accurate counting of TCR cDNA molecules. Specific primers in the conserved constant-segment region were used to synthesize first-strand cDNA for the TCR alpha and beta chains. To control for contamination, each cDNA library was double barcoded with a SMART-Mk sample barcode plus Illumina barcodes. TruSeq adapter sequences, together with Illumina sample barcodes, were added in two successive PCR steps. Sequencing of the TCR alpha and beta cDNA libraries was done on the Illumina HiSeq platform using custom primers. The original pipeline was this. Unique molecular identifiers were extracted from raw reads with MiGEC, and CDR3 positions were determined with MiXCR. Recombination models were inferred per individual with the repgenHMM and IGoR tools using an EM algorithm. The analysis of shared clonotypes was done with the tcR package in R, with sharing normalized by the product of cloneset sizes. To study raw recombination free of thymic and clonal selection effects, out-of-frame nonproductive sequences were analyzed. The public reads were run again by TCRdb, first through fastp at Q25 and then through MiXCR, and only productive beta chains were kept. One record per CDR3 amino acid sequence lists the most common genes and DNA. TCRdb's processing, not the study's, gives the V and J calls here. The sample table contains about 340,000 distinct CDR3 sequences; only one count was recorded for more than 9% of them. The top ten constitute approximately 7.5% of the sample.

The same sample was also used in a study of yellow fever vaccine responses in identical twins. Drawing on the second study: According to the authors, the vaccine-induced T cell response in identical twins seemed to be partly convergent and partly specific to each individual. Focusing on identical twins, the study followed the T cell clones that responded to the vaccine, and did so with precision.

The source is a woman under 30 in good health. The material sequenced was CD8+ T cells sorted from blood.

This receptor has the CDR3 CASSKVQTGGALKVDTQYF. The nucleotide sequence is TGTGCCAGCAGCAAAGTACAAACGGGAGGGGCGCTAAAAGTAGATACGCAGTATTTT. The receptor chain draws on TRBV21-1 and TRBJ2-3; the table names TRBD2, a call not compared with the DNA. TRBV21-1 represents a pseudogene. There are 19 amino acids in the CDR3, from cysteine to phenylalanine inclusive. Only the CDR3 part of the read is kept: 57 bases, read in frame from the first base.